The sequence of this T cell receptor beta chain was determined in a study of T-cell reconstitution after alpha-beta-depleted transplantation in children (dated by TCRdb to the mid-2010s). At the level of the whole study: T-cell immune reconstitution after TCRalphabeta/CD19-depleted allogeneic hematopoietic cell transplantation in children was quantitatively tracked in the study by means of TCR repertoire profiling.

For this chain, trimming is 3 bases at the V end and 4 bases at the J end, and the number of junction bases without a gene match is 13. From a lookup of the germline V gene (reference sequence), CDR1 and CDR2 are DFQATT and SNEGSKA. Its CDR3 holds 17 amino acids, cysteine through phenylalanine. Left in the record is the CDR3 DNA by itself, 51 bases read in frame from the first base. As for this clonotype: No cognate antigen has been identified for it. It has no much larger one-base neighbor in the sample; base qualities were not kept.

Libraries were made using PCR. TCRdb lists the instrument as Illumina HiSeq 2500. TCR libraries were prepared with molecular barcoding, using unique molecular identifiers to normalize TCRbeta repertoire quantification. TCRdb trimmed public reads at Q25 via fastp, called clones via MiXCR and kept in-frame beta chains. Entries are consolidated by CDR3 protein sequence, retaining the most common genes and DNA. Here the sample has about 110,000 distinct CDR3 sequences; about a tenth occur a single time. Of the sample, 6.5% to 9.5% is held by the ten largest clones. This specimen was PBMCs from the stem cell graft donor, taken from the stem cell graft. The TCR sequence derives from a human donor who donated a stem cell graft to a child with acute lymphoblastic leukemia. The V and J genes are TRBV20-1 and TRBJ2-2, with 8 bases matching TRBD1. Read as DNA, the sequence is TGCAGTGCTAGGAGACAGGGGCAAGATTCGGTCACCGGGGAGCTGTTTTTT. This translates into CSARRQGQDSVTGELFF.